Shown below are 18 T cell receptor beta chains from a single sample sequenced in a study of T cell responses to AZD1222 COVID-19 vaccine. Assay used: immunoSEQ multiplex PCR; TCRdb lists only in-frame clones, some missing. The sample lists some 160,000 clones, roughly 92% seen once, with about 1.6% in the top ten. The material sequenced was peripheral blood, taken on day 0 of AZD1222 vaccination. The receptors originated from an adult in good health.

This clone appeared a single time. The rearrangement joins TRBV6-5 to TRBJ2-3; D uncertain. Trimming left V 6 bases short and J 0 bases short, with 13 bases between. This CDR3 comprises 15 residues. In germline, CDR1 is MNHEY, CDR2 SVGAGI. This CDR3 reads CASSVLLSSTDTQYF. As DNA, the CDR3 is TGTGCCAGCAGCGTACTACTTAGTAGCACAGATACGCAGTATTTT.

The genes are TRBV7-9 and TRBJ1-1, with D possibly being TRBD1 (5 bases). Germline V lookup: CDR1 SEHNR, CDR2 FQNEAQ (reference sequence). V dropped 4 bases and J dropped 1 base, with 13 bases sitting between them. The CDR3 runs to 15 residues. CDR3 in DNA: TGTGCCAGCAGCTCGGGGGACCGACCGAACACTGAAGCTTTCTTT. This gives the protein CASSSGDRPNTEAFF.

The chain links TRBV7-3 to TRBJ2-1; D is perhaps TRBD2 (5 bases). Germline V gene lookup returns CDR1 SGHTA and CDR2 FQGTGA. V was shortened by 2 bases and J by 4 bases, with 12 bases between the two germline ends. The CDR3 runs to 15 residues. The CDR3 DNA is TGTGCCAGCAGCTTATGGCCCGGGAAGTACAATGAGCAGTTCTTC. Its translation is CASSLWPGKYNEQFF.

The chain uses TRBV5-5 and TRBJ1-2; 8 nucleotides line up with TRBD1. Germline V gives CDR1 SGHKS, CDR2 YYEKEE (reference sequence). After removal of 0 bases from V and 2 bases from J, the junction contained 0 bases not matched to a gene. The CDR3 contains 14 residues. The CDR3 DNA follows: TGTGCCAGCAGCTTGGACAGGGGGAACTATGGCTACACCTTC. This codes for CASSLDRGNYGYTF.

The chain couples TRBV7-8 to TRBJ2-4; D gene ambiguous. With 0 bases removed from V and 0 bases from J, the gap between germline ends came to 3 bases. This CDR3 contains 14 residues. CDR1 and CDR2 from the germline V gene are SGHVS and FQNEAQ. DNA of the CDR3: TGTGCCAGCAGCTTAGCAGGAGCCAAAAACATTCAGTACTTC. Translation gives CASSLAGAKNIQYF.

This clone was seen a single time. The chain has TRBV6-1 and TRBJ1-5; no clear D gene. The CDR3 spans 17 residues. Germline values: CDR1 MNHNS, CDR2 SASEGT. V was pared by 0 bases and J by 0 bases, with 12 bases between. The CDR3 bases are TGTGCCAGCAGTGAAGCGGTGGCAGGATATAGCAATCAGCCCCAGCATTTT. Translating it yields CASSEAVAGYSNQPQHF.

This chain links TRBV4-2 with TRBJ1-2; D perhaps matches TRBD1 (5 bases). The V end was cut by 4 bases, the J end by 4 bases, with 10 bases between. From germline, CDR1 is LGHNA and CDR2 YNFKEQ. This CDR3 has 13 amino acids. CDR3 nucleotides: TGTGCCAGCAGCCGCGACAGCTTCTATGGCTACACCTTC. It translates to CASSRDSFYGYTF.

The chain recombines TRBV4-2 with TRBJ2-1; 7 bases fit TRBD2. The CDR3 runs to 14 residues. Germline CDR1 LGHNA, CDR2 YNFKEQ. V was pared by 5 bases and J by 3 bases, with 4 bases of the junction left unmatched. The CDR3 DNA is TGTGCCAGCAGCGCTAGCGGAAACTACAATGAGCAGTTCTTC. Its translation is CASSASGNYNEQFF.

This CDR3 reads CASSQGLPTDTQYF. The CDR3 DNA is TGTGCCAGCAGCCAGGGACTTCCCACAGATACGCAGTATTTT. This chain joins TRBV5-4 and TRBJ2-3, with D possibly matching TRBD2 (6 bases). Per the germline V gene, CDR1 is SGHNT and CDR2 is YYREEE (reference sequence). The CDR3 runs to 14 residues. Trimming cost V 4 bases and J 2 bases, with 11 bases left between them.

This chain links TRBV7-9 with TRBJ1-1; D remains unclear. Trimming stripped 0 bases from V and 13 bases from J, with 12 bases between. Germline V gene data show CDR1 as SEHNR and CDR2 as FQNEAQ (reference sequence). This CDR3 is 12 amino acids long. The CDR3 is CASSLAGARGFF. The CDR3 nucleotides read TGTGCCAGCAGCTTAGCCGGAGCGCGGGGTTTCTTT.

This clone was counted between two and nine times. This sequence joins TRBV21-1 and TRBJ2-6; the listed D gene, TRBD1, was not tested against the DNA. TRBV21-1 is labeled a pseudogene. This CDR3 comprises 15 residues. The CDR3: CASSTRGPGANVLTF. CDR3 nucleotides: TGTGCCAGCAGCACCAGGGGGCCCGGGGCCAACGTCCTGACTTTC.

The genes are TRBV6-5 and TRBJ1-2; 8 positions match TRBD1. The CDR3 has 14 amino acids. V lost 5 bases, J lost 9 bases, and 11 bases stayed unmatched. The germline gives CDR1 MNHEY, CDR2 SVGAGI. This CDR3 is CASSTGGPTGRYTF. DNA of the CDR3: TGTGCCAGCAGTACAGGGGGGCCCACGGGACGCTACACCTTC.

V gene TRBV11-2 combines with J gene TRBJ2-7, with a weak D call TRBD1 (5 bases). V shed 2 bases and J shed 4 bases, with 15 bases lying between them. The V gene's germline CDR1 is SGHAT and CDR2 FQNNGV. The CDR3 spans 15 residues. CDR3 region: CASSLWAGAQYEQYF. CDR3 DNA sequence: TGTGCCAGCAGCTTATGGGCTGGGGCCCAGTACGAGCAGTACTTC.

This chain connects TRBV6-5 to TRBJ2-2; maybe TRBD1 (5 bases). The CDR3 loop spans 15 amino acids. Trimming removed 2 bases from V and 4 bases from J, with 11 bases in between. Looked up from germline, CDR1 is MNHEY and CDR2 is SVGAGI. The CDR3 nucleotides read TGTGCCAGCAGTTACACAGGCGTGGCCACCGGGGAGCTGTTTTTT. It codes for CASSYTGVATGELFF.

J is TRBJ2-6 and V is TRBV11-2, with TRBD1 identical over 7 bases. CDR3 size: 19 residues. V dropped 4 bases and J dropped 0; count of bases not matched to a gene: 12. Germline V gene data show CDR1 as SGHAT and CDR2 as FQNNGV. CDR3 coding DNA: TGTGCCAGCAGCTCGTTACTAAAGGGGGCCCACTCTGGGGCCAACGTCCTGACTTTC. Amino acids: CASSSLLKGAHSGANVLTF.

The chain is built from TRBV3-1 (or the pseudogene TRBV3-2) and TRBJ1-2, with D perhaps matching TRBD1 (6 bases). Trimming left V 2 bases short and J 4 bases short, with 11 bases between. Germline assignment: CDR1 LGHDT and CDR2 YNNKEL (reference sequence). The CDR3 is 14 amino acids. CDR3 nucleotides: TGTGCCAGCAGCCAACTGACAGGAGGCTATGGCTACACCTTC. Its protein is CASSQLTGGYGYTF.

This rearrangement joins TRBV9 to TRBJ1-1; D not resolved. The CDR3 contains 16 residues. The germline V and J ends were trimmed by 4 bases and 1 base, with 17 bases remaining between them. Germline V gene data show CDR1 as SGDLS and CDR2 as YYNGEE. CDR3 sequence: CASSPHGRERNTEAFF. In nucleotides, the CDR3 is TGTGCCAGCAGCCCCCACGGCCGCGAAAGGAACACTGAAGCTTTCTTT. Supplemented by reference TRBV9 and TRBJ1-1, the full variable domain reads DSGVTQTPKHLITATGQRVTLRCSPRSGDLSVYWYQQSLDQGLQFLIQYYNGEERAKGNILERFSAQQFPDLHSELNLSSLELGDSALYFCASSPHGRERNTEAFFGQGTRLTVV.

The chain joins TRBV18 to TRBJ2-3, with a weak D call TRBD2 (5 bases). Looked up from germline, CDR1 is KGHSH and CDR2 is LQKENI. This CDR3 contains 16 residues. V gave up 4 bases and J gave up 1 base, with 15 bases separating them. CDR3 sequence: CASSQRGSIGTDTQYF. The DNA for the CDR3 is TGTGCCAGCTCACAGAGAGGGAGCATTGGCACAGATACGCAGTATTTT. Full variable domain (remainder filled in from reference TRBV18 and TRBJ2-3): NAGVMQNPRHLVRRRGQEARLRCSPMKGHSHVYWYRQLPEEGLKFMVYLQKENIIDESGMPKERFSAEFPKEGPSILRIQQVVRGDSAAYFCASSQRGSIGTDTQYFGPGTRLTVL.